The clone carrying this TCR beta chain was seen only a few times. Per germline, CDR1 SGHRS and CDR2 YFSETQ. Trimming took 0 bases from V and 5 from J, leaving 12 bases between them. This CDR3 comprises 15 residues. The sample belongs to a study of T-cell reconstitution after alpha-beta-depleted transplantation in children. Unique molecular identifiers were used in preparing the TCRbeta library. TCRdb called the PCR reads again in MiXCR, with one record for every CDR3 protein. The table records around 600,000 distinct CDR3 sequences, 15% to 20% of them present only once. This sequence originates from a human donor who donated a stem cell graft to a child with acute myeloid leukemia. The chain carries TRBV5-1 and TRBJ1-5; the D gene is possibly TRBD1 (5 bases). This material consisted of PBMCs from the stem cell graft donor, taken from the stem cell graft. The CDR3 bases are TGCGCCAGCAGCTTGGAGGGGCAGAAACATCAGCCCCAGCATTTT. It codes for CASSLEGQKHQPQHF.